This T cell receptor (beta chain) stems from a study of T cell repertoires in cytomegalovirus infection. Study as a whole: The study used recently identified HLA-C-restricted and well-studied HLA-B-restricted CMV epitopes. Study results and caveats: The ex vivo response showed dominance by HLA-C-restricted CMV-specific TCR beta clonotypes.

This clonotype showed up many times. Its antigen is still unknown. A single record per CDR3 protein comes from TCRdb applying MiXCR to the reads. Found here are roughly 860,000 distinct CDR3 sequences, around a third of them singletons; the top ten hold around 11%. The CDR3 loop spans 15 amino acids. CDR1 and CDR2 (germline): MGHRA, YSYEKL. The germline V and J ends were trimmed by 0 bases and 0 bases, with 8 bases remaining between them. Source: cultured CD8+ T cells from PBMCs, taken from culture after CMV antigen stimulation. The chain is built from TRBV4-1 and TRBJ1-2, with D uncertain. This TCR was sampled from a human donor in good health (CMV status not recorded). Some clones in this sample may be carry-over from other donors' samples. CDR3 nucleotide sequence: TGCGCCAGCAGCCAAGATAAGGAAACTAACTATGGCTACACCTTC. Protein: CASSQDKETNYGYTF.